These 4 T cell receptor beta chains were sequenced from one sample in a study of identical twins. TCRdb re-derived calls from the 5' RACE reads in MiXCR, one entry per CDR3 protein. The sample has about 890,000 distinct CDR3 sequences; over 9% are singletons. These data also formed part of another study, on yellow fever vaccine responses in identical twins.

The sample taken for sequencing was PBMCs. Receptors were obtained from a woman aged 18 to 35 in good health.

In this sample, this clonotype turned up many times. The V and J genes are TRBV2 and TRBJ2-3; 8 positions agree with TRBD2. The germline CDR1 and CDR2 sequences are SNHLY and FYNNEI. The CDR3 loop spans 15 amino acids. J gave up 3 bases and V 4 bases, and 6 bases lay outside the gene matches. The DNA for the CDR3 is TGTGCCAGCAGTGGGGATCCGGGGGGGACAGATACGCAGTATTTT. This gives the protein CASSGDPGGTDTQYF.

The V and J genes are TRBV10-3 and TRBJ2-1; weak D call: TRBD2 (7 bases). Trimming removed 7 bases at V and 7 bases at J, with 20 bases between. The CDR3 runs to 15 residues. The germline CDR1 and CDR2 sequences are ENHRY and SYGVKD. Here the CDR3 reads CAIMGRGGGINEQFF. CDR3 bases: TGTGCCATCATGGGACGAGGGGGGGGGATAAATGAGCAGTTCTTC.

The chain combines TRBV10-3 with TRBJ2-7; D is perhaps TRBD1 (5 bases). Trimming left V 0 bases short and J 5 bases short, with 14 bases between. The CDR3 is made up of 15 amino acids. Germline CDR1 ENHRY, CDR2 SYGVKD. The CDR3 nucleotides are TGTGCCATCAGTGAGTCGGGTCGTGGGGCCAACGAGCAGTACTTC. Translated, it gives CAISESGRGANEQYF.

The CDR3 DNA reads TGTGCCAGCAGCTTATTTCTCCAAGAGACCCAGTACTTC. It specifies CASSLFLQETQYF. V gene TRBV7-9 combines with J gene TRBJ2-5; D is ambiguous. The CDR3 has 13 amino acids. The germline V gene has CDR1 SEHNR and CDR2 FQNEAQ (reference sequence). Trimming stripped 2 bases from V and 1 base from J, with 5 bases between.